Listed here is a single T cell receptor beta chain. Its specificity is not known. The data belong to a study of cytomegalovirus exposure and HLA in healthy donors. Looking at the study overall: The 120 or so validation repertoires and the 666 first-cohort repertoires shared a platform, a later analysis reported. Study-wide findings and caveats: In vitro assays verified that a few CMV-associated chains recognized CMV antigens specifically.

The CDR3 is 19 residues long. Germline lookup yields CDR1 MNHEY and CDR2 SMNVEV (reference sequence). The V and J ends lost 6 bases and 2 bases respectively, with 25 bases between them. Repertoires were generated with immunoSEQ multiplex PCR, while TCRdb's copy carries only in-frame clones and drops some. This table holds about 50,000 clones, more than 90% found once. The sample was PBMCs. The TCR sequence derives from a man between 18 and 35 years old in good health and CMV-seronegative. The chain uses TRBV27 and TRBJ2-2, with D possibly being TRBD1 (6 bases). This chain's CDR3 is CASRSFVWDNRLNTGELFF. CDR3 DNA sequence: TGTGCCAGCAGGAGTTTCGTTTGGGACAACCGCCTTAACACCGGGGAGCTGTTTTTT.